This T cell receptor (beta chain) comes out of a study of cytomegalovirus exposure and HLA in healthy donors. Per germline, CDR1 SQVTM and CDR2 ANQGSEA. The CDR3 is made up of 12 amino acids. The repertoire was sequenced with immunoSEQ multiplex PCR; TCRdb's copy has only in-frame clones and lacks some. The sample contains hundreds of thousands of clones, roughly 85% of which appear only once. As to this clone: The antigen is not known.

Study findings and constraints: TCR sequences were mostly rare, though some public TCRs occurred in many donors.

The sample comprised PBMCs. This chain connects TRBV29-1 to TRBJ2-3; D possibly matches TRBD1 or TRBD2 (5 bases each). This TCR was sampled from a woman younger than 30 in good health and CMV-seronegative. The CDR3 protein is CTVGEGTDTQYF. In nucleotides, the CDR3 is TGCACCGTGGGAGAGGGGACAGATACGCAGTATTTT.